This TCR beta chain originates from a study of T cells in Graves' hyperthyroidism and ophthalmopathy. Background on the study: Before any treatment, at initial diagnosis, peripheral blood was collected.

Authors of the study amplified TCR beta CDR3 regions from RNA transcripts. When the TCR CDR3 underwent first-round RT-PCR, the HTBI primer set was used. From the multiplex PCR reads, TCRdb called clonotypes with MiXCR, one entry per CDR3 protein. The data contain approximately 630,000 distinct CDR3 sequences, roughly 15% of them singletons. This clonotype appeared many times. The antigen remains undetermined. Graves' hyperthyroidism qualified as stable when ophthalmopathy did not progress within 18 months. The CDR3 is made up of 13 amino acids. J gave up 4 bases and V 3 bases, and 2 bases lay outside the gene matches. Germline-derived CDR1 and CDR2 are SGDLS and YYNGEE. Study-wide results and caveats: Most expanded thyroid clonotypes above 0.001 recurred in blood.

The sequence was obtained from a woman in her twenties or thirties with Graves' hyperthyroidism. The chain is built from TRBV9 and TRBJ1-1, with 8 bases matching TRBD1. Material for sequencing was blood. The CDR3 DNA reads as TGTGCCAGCAGCGCACAGGGGGTCACTGAAGCTTTCTTT. This encodes CASSAQGVTEAFF.